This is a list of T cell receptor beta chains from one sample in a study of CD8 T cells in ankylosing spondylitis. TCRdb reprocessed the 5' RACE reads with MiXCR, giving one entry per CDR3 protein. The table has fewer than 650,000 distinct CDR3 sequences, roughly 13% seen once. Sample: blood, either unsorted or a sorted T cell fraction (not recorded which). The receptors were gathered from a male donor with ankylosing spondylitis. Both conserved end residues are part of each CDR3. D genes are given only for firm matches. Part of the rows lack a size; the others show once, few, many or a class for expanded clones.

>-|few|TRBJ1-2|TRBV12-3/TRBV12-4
TGTGCCAGCAGTTTATCTGGGGCCGGAGGCTATGGCTACACCTTC
CASSLSGAGGYGYTF
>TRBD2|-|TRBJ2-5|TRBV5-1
TGCGCCAGCAGCCCGGGACCTAGAGCGGGAGGGCCGGAGACCCAGTACTTC
CASSPGPRAGGPETQYF
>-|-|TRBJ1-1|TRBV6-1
TGTGCCAGCAGTATTCCGGGGGCGTTAACAGCTTTCTTT
CASSIPGALTAFF
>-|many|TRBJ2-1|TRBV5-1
TGCGCCAGCAGCCCCACTGGGTCAGGAGATGAGCAGTTCTTC
CASSPTGSGDEQFF
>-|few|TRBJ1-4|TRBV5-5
TGTGCCAGCAGCGTTCGGGGAACTAATGAAAAACTGTTTTTT
CASSVRGTNEKLFF
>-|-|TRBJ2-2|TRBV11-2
TGTGCCAGCAGCATGTATCCGGCTAGCGAGGCCCTGTACACCGGGGAGCTGTTTTTT
CASSMYPASEALYTGELFF
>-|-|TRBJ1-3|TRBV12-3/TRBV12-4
TGTGCCAGCAGTTTTGGGTTTCTCTCTGGAAACACCATATATTTT
CASSFGFLSGNTIYF
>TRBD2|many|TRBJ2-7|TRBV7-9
TGTGCCAGCAGCTTAGTCGGGGGGACCTACGAGCAGTACTTC
CASSLVGGTYEQYF
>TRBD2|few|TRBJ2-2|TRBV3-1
TGTGCCAGCAGCCAAGATTGGACTAGCGGGAGGATAAACACCGGGGAGCTGTTTTTT
CASSQDWTSGRINTGELFF
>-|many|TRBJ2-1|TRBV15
TGTGCCACCAGCAGAAGGTCCAATGAGCAGTTCTTC
CATSRRSNEQFF
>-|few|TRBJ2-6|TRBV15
TGTGCCACCAGCAGGGGCTACAGGGATTCTGGGGCCAACGTCCTGACTTTC
CATSRGYRDSGANVLTF
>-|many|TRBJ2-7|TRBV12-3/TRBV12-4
TGTGCCAGCAGCAAGGACAGCTACGAGCAGTACTTC
CASSKDSYEQYF
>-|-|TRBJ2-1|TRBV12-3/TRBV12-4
TGTGCCAGCAGTTGGGCTGGGTACAATGAGCAGTTCTTC
CASSWAGYNEQFF
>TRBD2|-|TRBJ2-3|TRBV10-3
TGTGCCATCAGCGGGACTAGCGGGGATAGCACAGATACGCAGTATTTT
CAISGTSGDSTDTQYF
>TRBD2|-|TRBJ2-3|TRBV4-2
TGTGCCAGCAGCCAGAGCCTAGCGGGAGAGGCAGATACGCAGTATTTT
CASSQSLAGEADTQYF
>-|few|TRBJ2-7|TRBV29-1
TGCAGCGTTGGGGGGGAGTTCACCCTAGGCGAGCAGTACTTC
CSVGGEFTLGEQYF
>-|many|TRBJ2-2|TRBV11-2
TGTGCCAGCAGCCCCTCTGCGGGCCGCGGGGAGCTGTTTTTT
CASSPSAGRGELFF
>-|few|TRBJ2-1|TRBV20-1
TGCAGTGCTAGGGCCTTTAGCCGCTCCTACAATGAGCAGTTCTTC
CSARAFSRSYNEQFF
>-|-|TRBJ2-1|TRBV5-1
TGCGCCAGCAGCTTGGAATTTTCAGGCCCGGATGAGCAGTTCTTC
CASSLEFSGPDEQFF
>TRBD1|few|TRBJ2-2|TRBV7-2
TGTGCCAGCAGCTTAGTAGGGACAGGGGCCGGGGAGCTGTTTTTT
CASSLVGTGAGELFF
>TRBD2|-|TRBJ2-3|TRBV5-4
TGTGCCAGCAGCTTGGCCGTATCTAGCGGGGGCACAGATACGCAGTATTTT
CASSLAVSSGGTDTQYF
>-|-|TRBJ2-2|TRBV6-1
TGTGCCAGCACCGCCTATCGAATACCCGGGGAGCTGTTTTTT
CASTAYRIPGELFF
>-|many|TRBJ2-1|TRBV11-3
TGTGCCAGCAGCTTAACCGGTAACAATGAGCAGTTCTTC
CASSLTGNNEQFF
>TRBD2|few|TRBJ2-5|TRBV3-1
TGTGCCAGCAGCTCGAGGACTAGCGGTCAAGAGACCCAGTACTTC
CASSSRTSGQETQYF
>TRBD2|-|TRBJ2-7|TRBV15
TGTGCCACCAGCTCCCCCGGGTCTAGCGGCAGCTACGAGCAGTACTTC
CATSSPGSSGSYEQYF
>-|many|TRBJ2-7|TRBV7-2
TGTGCCAGCAGCTTACAACCTTTTACTGACGAGCAGTACTTC
CASSLQPFTDEQYF
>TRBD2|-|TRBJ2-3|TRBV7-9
TGTGCCAGCAGTTTTAGCGGGAGCCTGGGTACGCAGTATTTT
CASSFSGSLGTQYF
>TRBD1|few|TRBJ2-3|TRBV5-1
TGCGCCAGCAGCTTGGCCCCAGGGGGTGGAACAGATACGCAGTATTTT
CASSLAPGGGTDTQYF
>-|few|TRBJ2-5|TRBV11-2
TGTGCCAGCAGCCTGGGGCGGGCGGACCAAGAGACCCAGTACTTC
CASSLGRADQETQYF
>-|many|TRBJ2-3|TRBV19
TGTGCCAGTAGCTCGGCTGGTAGCACAGATACGCAGTATTTT
CASSSAGSTDTQYF
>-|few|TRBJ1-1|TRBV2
TGTGCCAGCAGCCCCCAGGGGTTCACTGAAGCTTTCTTT
CASSPQGFTEAFF
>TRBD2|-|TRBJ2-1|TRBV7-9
TGTGCCAGCACCCCTCCGACTAGCGGGAGGTACAATGAGCAGTTCTTC
CASTPPTSGRYNEQFF
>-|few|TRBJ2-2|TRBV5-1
TGCGCCAGCAGCTTGGCCGGGCTCACCGGGGAGCTGTTTTTT
CASSLAGLTGELFF
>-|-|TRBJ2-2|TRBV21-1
TGTGCCAGCAGCAAAGGGGACCACAGGGGGACCGGGGAGCTGTTTTTT
CASSKGDHRGTGELFF
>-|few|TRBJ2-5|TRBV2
TGTGCCAGCACTACGACAGGAGAGACCCAGTACTTC
CASTTTGETQYF
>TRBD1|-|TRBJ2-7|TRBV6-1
TGTGCCAGCAGTGAAGCCGGGACAGGGGCCTACGAGCAGTACTTC
CASSEAGTGAYEQYF
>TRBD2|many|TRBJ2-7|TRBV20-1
TGCAGTGCCCCGAGGCTAGCGGGAGATTTTGAGCAGTACTTC
CSAPRLAGDFEQYF
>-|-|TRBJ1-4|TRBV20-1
TGCAGTGCTCCACTCGGGACTCATGAAAAACTGTTTTTT
CSAPLGTHEKLFF
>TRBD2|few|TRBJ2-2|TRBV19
TGTGCCAGTAGTATGGGGACTAGCGGGAGCGGCACCGGGGAGCTGTTTTTT
CASSMGTSGSGTGELFF
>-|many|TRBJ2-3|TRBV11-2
TGTGCCAGCAGCTTCCCGACGGGGACAGATACGCAGTATTTT
CASSFPTGTDTQYF
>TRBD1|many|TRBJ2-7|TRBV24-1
TGTGCCACCAGTGATGCAGGGGGCTTGAACGAGCAGTACTTC
CATSDAGGLNEQYF
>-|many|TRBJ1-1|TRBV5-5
TGTGCCAGCAGCTTAAGGACCGAGAACACTGAAGCTTTCTTT
CASSLRTENTEAFF